Detailed here is one T cell receptor beta chain. The method was immunoSEQ multiplex PCR; TCRdb's version includes in-frame clones alone and lacks a portion of them. The sample contains approximately 90,000 clones, about four fifths of which appear only once. The data were obtained in a study of blood T cell repertoires in COVID-19. V was pared by 7 bases and J by 1 base, with 1 base of the junction left unmatched. Germline CDR1 reads MNHEY; CDR2 reads SMNVEV (reference sequence). The CDR3 is 13 amino acids. The sequenced sample consisted of peripheral blood. This clonotype was obtained from a woman aged 80 or over with acute or convalescent COVID-19. The chain has TRBV27 and TRBJ2-3; TRBD1 matches at 8 bases. The CDR3 region is CASNRGGTDTQYF. CDR3 coding DNA: TGTGCCAGCAACAGGGGGGGCACAGATACGCAGTATTTT.